The entry below gives a single T cell receptor beta chain sequence along with its context. The record originates from a study of blood T cell repertoires in COVID-19. In the original analysis: Counts of nucleated cells, estimated from reference gene primer amplification, were obtained. Produced via immunoSEQ multiplex PCR; TCRdb's table is partial and in-frame only. For V, J and clone size, that table is used; D and trimming come from the DNA. This sample has 140,000 to 150,000 clones, with around 82% found just once. The J segment lost 4 bases and the V segment lost 8 bases, leaving 7 bases of the junction unmatched. This CDR3 is built from 15 residues. Germline-derived CDR1 and CDR2 are SGHTA and FQGNSA.

The chain employs TRBV7-2 and TRBJ2-7; 14 bases align to TRBD2. The sample was peripheral blood. This TCR was sampled from a man aged 55 to 70 with active or convalescent COVID-19. The CDR3 sequence is CASGMGLAGAYEQYF. In DNA, the CDR3 is TGTGCCAGCGGCATGGGACTAGCGGGAGCTTACGAGCAGTACTTC. The whole variable domain, filled in from reference TRBV7-2 and TRBJ2-7, reads GAGVSQSPSNKVTEKGKDVELRCDPISGHTALYWYRQSLGQGLEFLIYFQGNSAPDKSGLPSDRFSAERTGGSVSTLTIQRTQQEDSAVYLCASGMGLAGAYEQYFGPGTRLTVT.